Sequencing of this T cell receptor beta chain was carried out in a study of CD8+ T cells in alopecia areata. RNA was extracted and reverse transcribed into cDNA as the sequencing template. The table came from immunoSEQ multiplex PCR; TCRdb's copy has only in-frame clones and leaves some out. The table has 180,000 or so clones, less than 80% seen once; the top ten hold 9.5% to 12%. Germline V gene data show CDR1 as MNHNY and CDR2 as SVGAGI (reference sequence). V shed 6 bases and J shed 3 bases, with 2 bases lying between them. There are 10 residues in the CDR3. The sequencing used CD8+ T cells sorted from blood, collected at week 0. The chain is built from TRBV6-6 and TRBJ1-2; no firm D call. The TCR comes from a human donor with alopecia areata. The chain's CDR3 is CASRDYGYTF. As DNA, the CDR3 is TGTGCCAGCAGGGACTATGGCTACACCTTC.